This is a list of T cell receptor beta chains from one sample in a study of identifying expanded T cells in peripheral blood. Clones were read by immunoSEQ multiplex PCR, and TCRdb kept only the in-frame ones, dropping some. Counted here are approximately 75,000 clones, roughly 90% occurring once; the ten biggest clones make up over 2.5%. Sequencing was performed on blood. The receptors were gathered from a person aged 18 to 75 in good health. CDR3s include the opening cysteine and the closing phenylalanine or tryptophan. Fields, in order: J gene, CDR3 length, V gene, clone size, D gene, CDR3 protein, CDR3 DNA. A D gene is named only where the DNA matches it firmly. Where a row states a size, it is once, few, many or the class of an expanded clone; other rows omit it.

J: TRBJ2-7; length: 14; V: TRBV2; size: -; D: -; CDR3: CASTLRGGLGEQYF; DNA: TGTGCCAGCACGCTGCGGGGCGGCCTGGGGGAGCAGTACTTC
J: TRBJ1-1; length: 15; V: TRBV6-1; size: -; D: -; CDR3: CASTGRAPTNTEAFF; DNA: TGTGCCAGCACGGGCAGGGCCCCTACTAACACTGAAGCTTTCTTT
J: TRBJ2-3; length: 13; V: TRBV5-4; size: -; D: -; CDR3: CASSLGYTDTQYF; DNA: TGTGCCAGCAGCTTGGGGTACACAGATACGCAGTATTTT
J: TRBJ2-3; length: 15; V: TRBV15; size: -; D: -; CDR3: CATSSGGTSTDTQYF; DNA: TGTGCCACCAGCAGCGGCGGGACTTCCACAGATACGCAGTATTTT
J: TRBJ2-2; length: 14; V: TRBV25-1; size: -; D: TRBD1; CDR3: CASSDPTGAGELFF; DNA: TGTGCCAGCAGTGACCCGACAGGGGCCGGGGAGCTGTTTTTT
J: TRBJ2-7; length: 16; V: TRBV10-1; size: few; D: TRBD1; CDR3: CASTPGTGKGPYEQYF; DNA: TGCGCCAGCACCCCCGGGACAGGGAAAGGCCCCTACGAGCAGTACTTC
J: TRBJ2-1; length: 16; V: TRBV4-3; size: -; D: TRBD2; CDR3: CASSQEAGGPVDEQFF; DNA: TGCGCCAGCAGCCAAGAGGCGGGAGGGCCAGTCGATGAGCAGTTCTTC
J: TRBJ1-2; length: 13; V: TRBV18; size: -; D: -; CDR3: CASSPTSGDGYTF; DNA: TGTGCCAGCTCACCAACTTCAGGGGATGGCTACACCTTC
J: TRBJ2-3; length: 15; V: TRBV12-5; size: -; D: -; CDR3: CASGLAQYAVDTQYF; DNA: TGTGCTAGTGGTTTGGCCCAGTATGCAGTGGATACGCAGTATTTT
J: TRBJ2-7; length: 16; V: TRBV28; size: -; D: TRBD1; CDR3: CASSRNRDRDSYEQYF; DNA: TGTGCCAGCAGTCGGAACCGGGACAGGGATTCCTACGAGCAGTACTTC